A single sample gave rise to the 31 T cell receptor beta chains below, sequenced in a study of blood T cells in healthy people across ages. A second PCR of roughly 7 to 11 cycles used a sample-barcoded 5' primer and a J-beta primer mix. TCRdb analysed the 5' RACE reads with MiXCR anew, one entry per CDR3 protein. The sample has about 720,000 distinct CDR3 sequences, about a fifth seen once; the top ten hold 22%. Sample: blood. These receptors were taken from a man between 70 and 80 years old in good health.

V and J are TRBV25-1 and TRBJ1-2, with 10 bases that match TRBD1. The V gene end was trimmed by 2 bases and the J gene end by 6 bases; junction bases not matched to a gene: 6. CDR3 length: 15 amino acids. Looked up from germline, CDR1 is MGHDK and CDR2 is SYGVNS. The DNA for the CDR3 is TGTGCCAGCAGTGAACCGGGACAGGGGTATGATGGCTACACCTTC. Its translation: CASSEPGQGYDGYTF.

V usage is TRBV6-2 or TRBV6-3 and J usage is TRBJ2-7; D call uncertain. This CDR3 contains 14 residues. The V and J ends lost 2 bases and 3 bases respectively, with 11 bases between them. Germline CDR1 reads MNHEY; CDR2 reads SVGEGT. The CDR3 loop is CASSYSTLYYEQYF. The CDR3 region has the DNA TGTGCCAGCAGTTACAGCACACTCTACTACGAGCAGTACTTC.

This rearrangement joins TRBV7-2 to TRBJ1-3; D not resolved. Germline loops: CDR1 SGHTA, CDR2 FQGNSA. Trimming removed 5 bases at V and 3 bases at J, with 11 bases between. The CDR3 consists of 14 residues. The CDR3 DNA sequence: TGTGCCAGCAGCAATACCCCAGTTGGAAACACCATATATTTT. Translated: CASSNTPVGNTIYF.

This clonotype was counted between two and nine times. This rearrangement joins TRBV20-1 to TRBJ1-4; maybe TRBD1 (5 bases). CDR3 length: 13 amino acids. V lost 3 bases and J lost 10, with 15 bases in between. Germline assignment: CDR1 DFQATT and CDR2 SNEGSKA (reference sequence). In DNA, the CDR3 is TGCAGTGCTAGCGAGCAGGGCCTCCCAAAACTGTTTTTT. Translating it yields CSASEQGLPKLFF.

The V and J genes are TRBV27 and TRBJ1-2; TRBD1 matches at 7 bases. This CDR3 region has 15 residues. Per germline, CDR1 MNHEY and CDR2 SMNVEV (reference sequence). Germline trimming cut 2 bases from V and 2 bases from J; bases unmatched to any gene: 5. The CDR3 is CASSLRTDRNYGYTF. CDR3 sequence (DNA): TGTGCCAGCAGTTTACGGACGGACAGGAACTATGGCTACACCTTC.

V usage is TRBV29-1 and J usage is TRBJ1-1, with 10 bases matching TRBD1. V gave up 2 bases and J gave up 3 bases; unmatched junction bases: 3. The CDR3 spans 14 residues. The germline CDR1 and CDR2 sequences are SQVTM and ANQGSEA. Here the CDR3 reads CSVESGTGDTEAFF. The CDR3 DNA sequence: TGCAGCGTTGAATCCGGGACAGGGGACACTGAAGCTTTCTTT.

This clonotype was counted ten times or more. The genes are TRBV7-9 and TRBJ2-5; TRBD2 aligns across 7 bases. Germline loops: CDR1 SEHNR, CDR2 FQNEAQ (reference sequence). The junction had 3 bases not matched to a gene; V was cut back by 2 bases and J by 3 bases. The CDR3 runs to 14 residues. The CDR3 reads CASSLLLAEETQYF. In DNA, the CDR3 is TGTGCCAGCAGCTTACTCCTAGCGGAAGAGACCCAGTACTTC.

J is TRBJ2-1 and V is TRBV18, with a possible D match to TRBD2 (6 bases). Trimming shortened V by 3 bases and J by 4 bases, and 19 bases separated the two germline ends. The CDR3 length is 17 residues. CDR1 and CDR2 (germline): KGHSH, LQKENI. CDR3: CASSPRVWREKYNEQFF. In DNA, the CDR3 is TGTGCCAGCTCACCTCGGGTGTGGAGGGAAAAGTACAATGAGCAGTTCTTC.

The chain combines TRBV5-5 with TRBJ1-1, with 9 bases that match TRBD1. This CDR3 spans 15 amino acids. V was clipped by 4 bases and J by 5 bases; unmatched bases: 9. CDR1 is SGHKS and CDR2 is YYEKEE in the germline V gene (reference sequence). The CDR3 loop is CASSPDGQGKTEAFF. DNA for the CDR3: TGTGCCAGCAGCCCGGACGGACAGGGGAAGACTGAAGCTTTCTTT.

This clonotype was seen a few times. The chain carries TRBV7-6 and TRBJ1-1, with no clear D. The germline V and J ends were trimmed by 5 bases and 1 base, with 11 bases remaining between them. Germline V gene sequence: CDR1 SGHVS, CDR2 FNYEAQ. The CDR3 extends over 14 amino acids. The CDR3 reads CASSPPGRNTEAFF. As DNA, the CDR3 is TGTGCCAGCAGCCCACCCGGGAGGAACACTGAAGCTTTCTTT.

This chain joins TRBV28 and TRBJ2-7; no definite D call. Germline V gives CDR1 MDHEN, CDR2 SYDVKM. The CDR3 covers 15 residues. Trimming left V 4 bases short and J 2 bases short, with 15 bases between. CDR3: CASSSPVKLPYEQYF. Here the CDR3 DNA reads TGTGCCAGCAGTTCTCCAGTGAAACTTCCCTACGAGCAGTACTTC.

The V gene is TRBV27, the J gene TRBJ2-1, with D possibly matching TRBD2 (7 bases). The V gene's germline CDR1 is MNHEY and CDR2 SMNVEV (reference sequence). CDR3 length: 12 residues. V was cut by 8 bases and J by 7 bases, with 12 bases left in between. CDR3 sequence: CASGRGRNEQFF. The CDR3 bases are TGTGCCAGCGGGAGGGGGAGGAATGAGCAGTTCTTC.

In this sample, this clonotype turned up a few times. The V and J genes are TRBV18 and TRBJ2-3, with D unresolved. Trimming left V 3 bases short and J 0 bases short, with 7 bases between. The CDR3 spans 14 residues. Germline loops: CDR1 KGHSH, CDR2 LQKENI. This CDR3 is CASSPFSSTDTQYF. CDR3 sequence (DNA): TGTGCCAGCTCACCGTTCTCTAGCACAGATACGCAGTATTTT.

The gene calls are TRBV12-3 or TRBV12-4 and TRBJ2-4; possible D gene TRBD2, 5 bases. The length of the CDR3 is 13 residues. V was shortened by 9 bases and J by 7 bases, with 16 bases between the two germline ends. The CDR3: CASGEEVENIQYF. In DNA form, the CDR3 reads TGTGCCAGTGGAGAGGAGGTTGAGAACATTCAGTACTTC.

The chain carries TRBV19 and TRBJ2-3; 7 nucleotides line up with TRBD2. This CDR3 has 14 residues. With 10 bases clipped from V and 3 bases from J, the junction kept 10 bases outside the gene matches. CDR1 is LNHDA and CDR2 is SQIVND in the germline V gene (reference sequence). The CDR3 is CATRVGAGTDTQYF. The CDR3 region has the DNA TGTGCCACACGGGTTGGAGCGGGGACAGATACGCAGTATTTT.

J is TRBJ1-3 and V is TRBV28, with 8 bases lining up with TRBD1. The CDR3 runs 14 residues. Losses at the gene ends were 6 bases for V and 2 bases for J; bases not matched to a gene: 3. Germline loops: CDR1 MDHEN, CDR2 SYDVKM. CDR3 sequence reads: CASSQGAAGNTIYF. The CDR3 DNA reads TGTGCCAGCAGCCAGGGGGCTGCTGGAAACACCATATATTTT.

J is TRBJ2-6 and V is TRBV7-9; either TRBD1 or TRBD2 may supply D (5 bases each). Trimming pared 5 bases from V and 0 bases from J, leaving 14 bases between. Germline-derived CDR1 and CDR2 are SEHNR and FQNEAQ (reference sequence). The CDR3 runs to 17 residues. CDR3 sequence (DNA): TGTGCCAGCAGCCCCGGGGACGGTACCTCTGGGGCCAACGTCCTGACTTTC. Translating it yields CASSPGDGTSGANVLTF. The whole variable domain, filled in from reference TRBV7-9 and TRBJ2-6, reads DTGVSQNPRHKITKRGQNVTFRCDPISEHNRLYWYRQTLGQGPEFLTYFQNEAQLEKSRLLSDRFSAERPKGSFSTLEIQRTEQGDSAMYLCASSPGDGTSGANVLTFGAGSRLTVL.

The chain joins TRBV5-1 to TRBJ1-4; 7 bases are shared with TRBD1. Looked up from germline, CDR1 is SGHRS and CDR2 is YFSETQ. The CDR3 loop spans 17 amino acids. Trimming took 5 bases from V and 5 from J; bases not matched to a gene: 15. The CDR3 reads CASRFGYSGQQNEKLFF. The CDR3 DNA sequence: TGCGCCAGCAGATTTGGCTATTCGGGACAGCAAAATGAAAAACTGTTTTTT.

This clonotype was found many times. This sequence joins TRBV12-3 or TRBV12-4 and TRBJ1-2, with TRBD1 matching over 8 bases. This CDR3 has 14 residues. The V gene end was trimmed by 4 bases and the J gene end by 4 bases; junction bases not matched to a gene: 5. CDR3 sequence (DNA): TGTGCCAGCAGTTCCCCGACAGGGGCCTATGGCTACACCTTC. Its translation: CASSSPTGAYGYTF.

This clonotype was recorded a few times. V and J are TRBV12-3 or TRBV12-4 and TRBJ1-2, with TRBD1 matching 9 bases. This CDR3 is built from 13 residues. V shed 6 bases and J 8 bases; nucleotides not matched to a gene: 7. Here the CDR3 reads CASSRGTGRGYTF. In DNA form, the CDR3 reads TGTGCCAGCAGCCGAGGGACAGGGAGGGGCTACACCTTC.

The V and J genes are TRBV15 and TRBJ1-2, with D possibly TRBD1 on 5 matching bases. The length of the CDR3 is 11 residues. CDR1 LNHNV and CDR2 YYDKDF come from the germline V gene (reference sequence). Trimming removed 7 bases from V and 8 bases from J, with 11 bases in between. The CDR3: CATKGLQGYTF. The CDR3, as DNA: TGTGCCACCAAGGGGTTACAGGGCTACACCTTC.

The V and J genes are TRBV5-4 and TRBJ2-5; D may be TRBD1 (5 bases). The length of the CDR3 is 15 residues. V shed 0 bases and J shed 4 bases, with 13 bases lying between them. The V gene's germline CDR1 is SGHNT and CDR2 YYREEE (reference sequence). CDR3 in amino acids: CASSLAAGLRETQYF. CDR3 nucleotides: TGTGCCAGCAGCTTGGCCGCAGGGCTACGAGAGACCCAGTACTTC.

The sample holds a few counts of this clonotype. The chain is built from TRBV12-3 or TRBV12-4 and TRBJ2-3; 15 positions match TRBD2. The V segment lost 5 bases and the J segment 14 bases; nucleotides outside the gene matches: 14. This CDR3 region has 16 residues. The CDR3 region is CASSLSRTSGRAGRYF. For the CDR3, the DNA is TGTGCCAGCAGTCTCTCCCGGACTAGCGGGAGGGCCGGTCGGTATTTT.

The chain joins TRBV20-1 to TRBJ2-1, with 11 bases aligning to TRBD2. With 6 bases clipped from V and 3 bases from J, the junction kept 13 bases outside the gene matches. This CDR3 has 17 amino acids. The germline CDR1 and CDR2 sequences are DFQATT and SNEGSKA (reference sequence). The CDR3 bases are TGCAGTGCCTTGGACAGTACTAGCGGGGGACTCTACAATGAGCAGTTCTTC. Protein sequence: CSALDSTSGGLYNEQFF.

The rearrangement joins TRBV7-2 to TRBJ2-7, with unresolved D. V was shortened by 2 bases and J by 5 bases, with 10 bases between the two germline ends. Germline assignment: CDR1 SGHTA and CDR2 FQGNSA. CDR3 length equals 13 residues. The CDR3 sequence: CASSLREGNEQYF. CDR3 coding DNA: TGTGCCAGCAGCTTAAGGGAAGGGAACGAGCAGTACTTC.

This clonotype was observed a handful of times. This chain links TRBV24-1 with TRBJ2-1, with D maybe TRBD1 (6 bases). The germline CDR1 and CDR2 sequences are KGHDR and SFDVKD. The CDR3 has 12 residues. V was trimmed by 9 bases and J by 6 bases, leaving 11 bases between them. CDR3 nucleotides: TGTGCCACCGGTGGACAGTTCAATGAGCAGTTCTTC. Translating gives CATGGQFNEQFF.

The CDR3 DNA is TGTGCCAGCAGCCTCTCAAGAGCGATAGATACGCAGTATTTT. Its translation is CASSLSRAIDTQYF. V is TRBV14 and J is TRBJ2-3, with D unresolved. Germline values: CDR1 SGHDN, CDR2 FVKESK. V lost 4 bases to trimming and J lost 5 bases, with 13 bases between them. This CDR3 region has 14 residues.

This clonotype was counted at least ten times. The rearrangement uses TRBV25-1 and TRBJ1-2; the D is unclear. V gave up 6 bases and J gave up 4 bases, with 6 bases separating them. This CDR3 has 11 residues. Germline CDR1 and CDR2: MGHDK and SYGVNS. For the CDR3, the DNA is TGTGCCAGCAGCGGGAGCTATGGCTACACCTTC. This encodes CASSGSYGYTF.

The CDR3 DNA sequence: TGTGCCAGCAGTCGGGGACAGACCCAGTACTTC. It specifies CASSRGQTQYF. The chain joins TRBV12-3 or TRBV12-4 to TRBJ2-5; D could derive from TRBD1 or TRBD2 (5 bases each). The CDR3 consists of 11 residues. V gave up 5 bases and J gave up 6 bases, with 7 bases separating them.

This clonotype turned up a few times. The rearrangement uses TRBV28 and TRBJ1-2; perhaps TRBD1 as D (5 bases). Per the germline V gene, CDR1 is MDHEN and CDR2 is SYDVKM. V was trimmed by 7 bases and J by 7 bases, leaving 22 bases between them. This CDR3 has 15 amino acids. CDR3 in amino acids: CASKDAGDQRPGYTF. DNA for the CDR3: TGTGCCAGCAAGGATGCGGGGGACCAACGTCCTGGCTACACCTTC.

This clonotype was observed a handful of times. V gene TRBV5-1 combines with J gene TRBJ2-1; D may be TRBD1 (5 bases). V lost 0 bases and J lost 2, with 12 bases in between. This CDR3 comprises 16 residues. From germline, CDR1 is SGHRS and CDR2 YFSETQ. The CDR3, as DNA: TGCGCCAGCAGCTTGGCCTCAGGGATTCCCTACAATGAGCAGTTCTTC. It codes for CASSLASGIPYNEQFF.